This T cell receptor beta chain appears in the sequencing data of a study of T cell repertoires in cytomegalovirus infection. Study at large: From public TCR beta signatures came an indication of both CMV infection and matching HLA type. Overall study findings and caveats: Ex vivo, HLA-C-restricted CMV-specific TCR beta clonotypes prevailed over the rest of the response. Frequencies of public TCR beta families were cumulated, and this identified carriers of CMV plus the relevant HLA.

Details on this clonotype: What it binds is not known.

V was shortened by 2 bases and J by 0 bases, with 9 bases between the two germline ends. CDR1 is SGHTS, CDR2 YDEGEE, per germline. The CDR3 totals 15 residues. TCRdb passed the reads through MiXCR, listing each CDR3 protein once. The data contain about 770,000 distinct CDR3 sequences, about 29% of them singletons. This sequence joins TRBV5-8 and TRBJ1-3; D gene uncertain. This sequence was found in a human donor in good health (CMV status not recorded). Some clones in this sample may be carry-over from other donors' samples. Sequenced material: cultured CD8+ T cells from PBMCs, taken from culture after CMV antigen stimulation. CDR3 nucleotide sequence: TGTGCCAGCAGCTTTTTGGGTGGCTCTGGAAACACCATATATTTT. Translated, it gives CASSFLGGSGNTIYF.